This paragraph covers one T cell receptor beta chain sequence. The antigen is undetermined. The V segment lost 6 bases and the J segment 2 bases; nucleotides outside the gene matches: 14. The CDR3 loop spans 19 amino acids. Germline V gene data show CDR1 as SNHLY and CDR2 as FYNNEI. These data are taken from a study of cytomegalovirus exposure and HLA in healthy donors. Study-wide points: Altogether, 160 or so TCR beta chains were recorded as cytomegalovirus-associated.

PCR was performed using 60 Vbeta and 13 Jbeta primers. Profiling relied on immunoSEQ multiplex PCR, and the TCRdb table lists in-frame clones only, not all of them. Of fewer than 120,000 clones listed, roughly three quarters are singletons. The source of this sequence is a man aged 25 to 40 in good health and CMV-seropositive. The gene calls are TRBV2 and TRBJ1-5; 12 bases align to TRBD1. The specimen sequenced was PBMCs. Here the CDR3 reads CASSKPQGQGAFGNQPQHF. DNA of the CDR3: TGTGCCAGCAGCAAACCCCAGGGACAGGGGGCATTTGGCAATCAGCCCCAGCATTTT.